This T cell receptor (beta chain) was recorded in a study of T cell clones after liver transplantation. Clones were read by immunoSEQ multiplex PCR, and TCRdb kept only the in-frame ones, dropping some. This sample has approximately 25,000 clones, with 55% to 70% found just once. Whole-study findings and limits: The donor-reactive repertoire was only partly measurable in a couple of subjects, lacking donor cells. A larger donor-reactive than third-party decline suggested partial antigen-specific deletion.

In regard to this clone: The target antigen is unknown.

V lost 1 base and J lost 1, with 8 bases in between. CDR1 is SGHTA and CDR2 is FQGNSA in the germline V gene. CDR3 length: 15 amino acids. The source of this sequence is a human donor who received a liver transplant. Specimen: CD4+ T cells from blood, collected before liver transplant. The chain employs TRBV7-2 and TRBJ1-3, with D hard to call. The CDR3 nucleotides are TGTGCCAGCAGCTTAGAGGGCTATTCTGGAAACACCATATATTTT. Amino acid sequence: CASSLEGYSGNTIYF.